Each of the 21 T cell receptor beta chains below was sequenced from the same sample in a study of cytomegalovirus exposure and HLA in healthy donors. The PCR had 60 Vbeta and 13 Jbeta primers. Clones were read by immunoSEQ multiplex PCR, and TCRdb kept only the in-frame ones, dropping some. The sample contains 150,000 to 200,000 clones, 60% to 85% of which appear only once. The sequencing input was PBMCs. The receptors were sampled from a female donor in good health and CMV-seronegative.

The chain has TRBV9 and TRBJ1-5, with D unclear. The CDR3 sequence is 14 residues long. The V end lost 1 base, the J end lost 0 bases, and 5 bases lay between the germline ends. Germline CDR1 SGDLS, CDR2 YYNGEE. In nucleotides, the CDR3 is TGTGCCAGCAGCGTACACAATAGCAATCAGCCCCAGCATTTT. Amino acid sequence: CASSVHNSNQPQHF.

This clone was observed a handful of times. V usage is TRBV7-2 and J usage is TRBJ2-7; perhaps TRBD2 as D (7 bases). Germline CDR1 SGHTA, CDR2 FQGNSA. The CDR3 has 13 amino acids. V dropped 7 bases and J dropped 3 bases, with 13 bases sitting between them. CDR3 DNA: TGTGCCAGCACCCCGGGGGGACACTACGAGCAGTACTTC. Residues: CASTPGGHYEQYF. The full variable domain, in which reference TRBV7-2 and TRBJ2-7 provide the parts outside the CDR3, is GAGVSQSPSNKVTEKGKDVELRCDPISGHTALYWYRQSLGQGLEFLIYFQGNSAPDKSGLPSDRFSAERTGGSVSTLTIQRTQQEDSAVYLCASTPGGHYEQYFGPGTRLTVT.

J is TRBJ1-6 and V is TRBV19; D is ambiguous. V was pared by 0 bases and J by 5 bases, with 8 bases between. Germline V gene data show CDR1 as LNHDA and CDR2 as SQIVND (reference sequence). The CDR3 consists of 15 residues. CDR3 amino acids: CASSIEYADNSPLHF. The CDR3 DNA reads TGTGCCAGTAGTATAGAATATGCAGATAATTCACCCCTCCACTTT.

The gene calls are TRBV5-6 and TRBJ1-1; no firm D call. CDR3 length: 14 residues. V was clipped by 3 bases and J by 4 bases, with 13 bases between them. The germline gives CDR1 SGHDT, CDR2 YYEEEE. The CDR3 spells CASSYPGVGTEAFF. As DNA, the CDR3 is TGTGCCAGCAGCTACCCCGGGGTTGGCACTGAAGCTTTCTTT.

The gene calls are TRBV28 and TRBJ1-5; a possible D gene is TRBD1 (5 bases). CDR1 and CDR2 from the germline V gene are MDHEN and SYDVKM. This CDR3 contains 16 residues. Between the trimmed V and J ends, which lost 6 bases and 2 bases, there was a span of 17 bases. Here the CDR3 reads CASRDSKGPGNQPQHF. The CDR3 DNA follows: TGTGCCAGCAGAGACTCGAAGGGGCCAGGCAATCAGCCCCAGCATTTT. Based on the CDR3 plus reference TRBV28 and TRBJ1-5, the full variable domain is DVKVTQSSRYLVKRTGEKVFLECVQDMDHENMFWYRQDPGLGLRLIYFSYDVKMKEKGDIPEGYSVSREKKERFSLILESASTNQTSMYLCASRDSKGPGNQPQHFGDGTRLSIL.

CDR3 loop: CASSPGTGGTEAFF. The CDR3 DNA sequence: TGTGCCAGCAGCCCTGGGACAGGGGGCACTGAAGCTTTCTTT. The V call is TRBV6-4, the J call TRBJ1-1; 11 nucleotides agree with TRBD1. The CDR3 consists of 14 residues. Germline lookup yields CDR1 MRHNA and CDR2 SNTAGT. J gave up 4 bases and V 6 bases, and 4 bases lay outside the gene matches.

The chain employs TRBV28 and TRBJ1-5, with 7 bases that match TRBD1. Germline-derived CDR1 and CDR2 are MDHEN and SYDVKM. V trimming: 5 bases; J trimming: 2 bases; junction bases outside the gene matches: 6. The CDR3 has 15 amino acids. The CDR3 loop reads CASSPGQARNQPQHF. CDR3 bases: TGTGCCAGCAGTCCTGGACAGGCACGCAATCAGCCCCAGCATTTT.

The chain couples TRBV25-1 to TRBJ2-2; D is uncertain. The CDR3 has 14 amino acids. The germline V gene has CDR1 MGHDK and CDR2 SYGVNS. The V end was cut by 8 bases, the J end by 0 bases, with 10 bases between. The DNA of the CDR3 is TGTGCCAGCCGACTGAATGCGAACACCGGGGAGCTGTTTTTT. Its protein product is CASRLNANTGELFF. Filled out from reference TRBV25-1 and TRBJ2-2, the complete variable domain reads EADIYQTPRYLVIGTGKKITLECSQTMGHDKMYWYQQDPGMELHLIHYSYGVNSTEKGDLSSESTVSRIRTEHFPLTLESARPSHTSQYLCASRLNANTGELFFGEGSRLTVL.

This clone was counted a few times. The gene calls are TRBV6-5 and TRBJ2-2; D might be TRBD1 (6 bases). V gave up 5 bases and J gave up 7 bases, with 11 bases separating them. This CDR3 has 13 residues. Germline V CDR1 and CDR2: MNHEY, SVGAGI. Here the CDR3 DNA reads TGTGCCAGCAGTCCTAACAGGGTCGGGGAGCTGTTTTTT. Translating it yields CASSPNRVGELFF.

This clone has a handful of counts. Other nucleotide sequences in the sample specify the same CDR3. V gene TRBV7-2 combines with J gene TRBJ2-7; 10 bases line up with TRBD1. The V segment lost 1 base and the J segment 4 bases; nucleotides outside the gene matches: 4. Germline V gene sequence: CDR1 SGHTA, CDR2 FQGNSA. The CDR3 loop spans 15 amino acids. The CDR3 reads CASSLDGTGVYEQYF. In nucleotides, the CDR3 is TGTGCCAGCAGCTTAGATGGGACAGGGGTATACGAGCAGTACTTC.

The chain joins TRBV30 to TRBJ2-7, with TRBD2 matching 9 bases. Germline loops: CDR1 GTSNPN, CDR2 SVGIG (reference sequence). CDR3 length: 13 residues. Trimming cost V 5 bases and J 4 bases; bases outside gene matches: 6. CDR3 in amino acids: CAWAGGGPYEQYF. CDR3 nucleotide sequence: TGTGCCTGGGCGGGGGGGGGCCCGTACGAGCAGTACTTC.

This clone has only a few counts. The chain links TRBV7-8 to TRBJ1-4, with TRBD1 as a possible D gene (5 bases). Germline lookup yields CDR1 SGHVS and CDR2 FQNEAQ. There are 15 residues in the CDR3. Trimming shortened V by 2 bases and J by 8 bases, and 15 bases separated the two germline ends. CDR3 residues: CASSLSGGVGEKLFF. DNA for the CDR3: TGTGCCAGCAGCTTATCGGGGGGAGTTGGAGAAAAACTGTTTTTT.

The chain links TRBV30 to TRBJ1-3; perhaps TRBD1 as D (5 bases). Per germline, CDR1 GTSNPN and CDR2 SVGIG (reference sequence). There are 14 residues in the CDR3. Trimming removed 0 bases at V and 4 bases at J, with 10 bases between. The CDR3 is CAWSVGGTGNTIYF. Written as DNA, the CDR3 is TGTGCCTGGAGTGTAGGCGGGACGGGAAACACCATATATTTT.

The V and J genes are TRBV11-3 and TRBJ1-1; D unclear. Germline CDR1 is SGHNT and CDR2 is YENEEA. Trimming took 5 bases from V and 0 from J, leaving 10 bases between them. The length of the CDR3 is 14 residues. As DNA, the CDR3 is TGTGCCAGCAGCCGTGACACCCTGAACACTGAAGCTTTCTTT. Amino acids: CASSRDTLNTEAFF.

This chain links TRBV30 with TRBJ2-3; a possible D gene is TRBD2 (5 bases). V was clipped by 0 bases and J by 0 bases, with 10 bases between them. This CDR3 has 15 amino acids. CDR1 and CDR2 from the germline V gene are GTSNPN and SVGIG (reference sequence). The CDR3 loop reads CAWSVYGGSTDTQYF. Here the CDR3 DNA reads TGTGCCTGGAGTGTCTATGGCGGGAGCACAGATACGCAGTATTTT. The full variable domain, its missing parts supplied by reference TRBV30 and TRBJ2-3, is SQTIHQWPATLVQPVGSPLSLECTVEGTSNPNLYWYRQAAGRGLQLLFYSVGIGQISSEVPQNLSASRPQDRQFILSSKKLLLSDSGFYLCAWSVYGGSTDTQYFGPGTRLTVL.

V gene TRBV28 combines with J gene TRBJ1-1, with D perhaps matching TRBD1 (5 bases). Germline values: CDR1 MDHEN, CDR2 SYDVKM. V shed 10 bases and J shed 4 bases, with 16 bases lying between them. CDR3 length: 13 amino acids. CDR3 in amino acids: CATEVGQGTEAFF. CDR3 sequence (DNA): TGTGCCACGGAAGTGGGGCAGGGCACTGAAGCTTTCTTT.

The rearrangement joins TRBV14 to TRBJ1-5; 10 nucleotides line up with TRBD1. The CDR3 is 15 amino acids. Germline CDR1 is SGHDN and CDR2 is FVKESK. V shed 1 base, J shed 9 bases, and the junction held 6 bases outside the gene matches. The chain's CDR3 is CASSQGGQGFWPQHF. CDR3 DNA: TGTGCCAGCAGCCAAGGGGGACAGGGGTTTTGGCCCCAGCATTTT.

The chain couples TRBV6-6 to TRBJ2-3, with TRBD2 matching over 8 bases. The CDR3 runs to 16 residues. Germline assignment: CDR1 MNHNY and CDR2 SVGAGI (reference sequence). The ends lost 2 bases at V and 7 bases at J; junction bases unmatched: 11. The CDR3 loop reads CASSYAGGSLVNTQYF. The CDR3 coding sequence is TGTGCCAGCAGTTACGCGGGGGGCAGCTTAGTGAATACGCAGTATTTT.

The genes are TRBV19 and TRBJ2-1; 9 bases match TRBD1. The CDR3 extends over 15 amino acids. The V gene's germline CDR1 is LNHDA and CDR2 SQIVND (reference sequence). J lost 9 bases, V lost 1 base, and 7 bases had no gene match. The CDR3 sequence: CASSIVGTGSGEQFF. DNA of the CDR3: TGTGCCAGTAGTATAGTGGGGACAGGGTCCGGTGAGCAGTTCTTC.

The sample holds one count of this clone. The chain employs TRBV5-1 and TRBJ2-3; D call uncertain. The CDR3 is made up of 13 amino acids. Germline V gene sequence: CDR1 SGHRS, CDR2 YFSETQ. V was clipped by 0 bases and J by 6 bases, with 8 bases between them. CDR3 protein: CASSLVPADTQYF. In nucleotides, the CDR3 is TGCGCCAGCAGCTTGGTTCCCGCGGATACGCAGTATTTT.

This chain links TRBV4-1 with TRBJ1-1; the D is unclear. Trimming cost V 1 base and J 2 bases, with 17 bases left between them. Germline V gene data show CDR1 as MGHRA and CDR2 as YSYEKL. The CDR3 length is 17 residues. The CDR3 loop is CASSQALLREINTEAFF. CDR3 nucleotides: TGCGCCAGCAGCCAAGCCCTTCTCCGGGAAATTAACACTGAAGCTTTCTTT.